The entry that follows covers one T cell receptor (beta chain) sequence. This sample is drawn from a study of blood T cell repertoires in COVID-19. Sequencing used immunoSEQ multiplex PCR; TCRdb keeps in-frame clones, though not all of them. Of about 90,000 clones listed, about three quarters are singletons. The CDR3 is 15 amino acids. The V and J ends lost 4 bases and 9 bases respectively, with 16 bases between them. From germline, CDR1 is MNHEY and CDR2 SMNVEV (reference sequence). The receptor was isolated from a man in his 70s with acute or convalescent COVID-19. The V and J genes are TRBV27 and TRBJ1-6; TRBD1 might be the D (6 bases). The specimen was peripheral blood. CDR3 amino acids: CASSSRQARSSPLHF. The CDR3 DNA follows: TGTGCCAGCAGTTCCCGACAGGCGCGGTCTTCACCCCTCCACTTT.